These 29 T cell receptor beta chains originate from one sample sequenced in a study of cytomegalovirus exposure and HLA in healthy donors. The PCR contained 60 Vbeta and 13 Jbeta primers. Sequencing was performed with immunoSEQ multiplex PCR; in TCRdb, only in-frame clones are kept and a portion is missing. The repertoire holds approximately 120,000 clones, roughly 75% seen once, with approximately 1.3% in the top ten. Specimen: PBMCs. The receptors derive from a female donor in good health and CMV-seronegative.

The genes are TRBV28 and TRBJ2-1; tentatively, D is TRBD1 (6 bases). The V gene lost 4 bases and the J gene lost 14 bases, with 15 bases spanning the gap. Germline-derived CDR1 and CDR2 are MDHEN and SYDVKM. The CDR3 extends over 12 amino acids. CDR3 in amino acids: CASSSNRVREFF. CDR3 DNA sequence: TGTGCCAGCAGTTCCAACAGGGTAAGGGAGTTCTTC.

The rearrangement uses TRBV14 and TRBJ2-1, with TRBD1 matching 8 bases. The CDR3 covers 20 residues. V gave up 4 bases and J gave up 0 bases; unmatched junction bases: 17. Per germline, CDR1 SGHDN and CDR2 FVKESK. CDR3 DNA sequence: TGTGCCAGCAGCCTAGAGGAAACAGGGGGACACTGGAGCTCCTACAATGAGCAGTTCTTC. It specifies CASSLEETGGHWSSYNEQFF.

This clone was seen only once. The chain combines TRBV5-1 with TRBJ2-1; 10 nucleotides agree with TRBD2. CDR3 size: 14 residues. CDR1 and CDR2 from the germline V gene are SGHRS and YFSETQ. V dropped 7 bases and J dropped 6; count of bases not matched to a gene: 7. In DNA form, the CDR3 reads TGCGCCAGCGTCGGGACTAGCGTCGGCAATGAGCAGTTCTTC. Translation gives CASVGTSVGNEQFF.

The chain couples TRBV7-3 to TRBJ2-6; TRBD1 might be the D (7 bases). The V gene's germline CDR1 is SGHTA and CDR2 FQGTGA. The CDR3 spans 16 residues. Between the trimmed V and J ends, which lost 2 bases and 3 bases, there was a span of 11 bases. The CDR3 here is CASSLQGGGGANVLTF. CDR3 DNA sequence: TGTGCCAGCAGCTTACAGGGGGGAGGTGGGGCCAACGTCCTGACTTTC.

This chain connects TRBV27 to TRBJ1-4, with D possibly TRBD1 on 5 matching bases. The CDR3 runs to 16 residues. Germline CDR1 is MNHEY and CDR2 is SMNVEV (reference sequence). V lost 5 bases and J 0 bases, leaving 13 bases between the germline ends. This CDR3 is CASSPGHLATNEKLFF. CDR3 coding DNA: TGTGCCAGCAGTCCCGGACACCTCGCAACTAATGAAAAACTGTTTTTT.

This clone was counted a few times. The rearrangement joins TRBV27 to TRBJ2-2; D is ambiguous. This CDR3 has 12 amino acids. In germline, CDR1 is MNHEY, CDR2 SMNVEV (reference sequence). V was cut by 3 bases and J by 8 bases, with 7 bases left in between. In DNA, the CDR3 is TGTGCCAGCAGTTTGTTCCAGGGGGAGCTGTTTTTT. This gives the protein CASSLFQGELFF.

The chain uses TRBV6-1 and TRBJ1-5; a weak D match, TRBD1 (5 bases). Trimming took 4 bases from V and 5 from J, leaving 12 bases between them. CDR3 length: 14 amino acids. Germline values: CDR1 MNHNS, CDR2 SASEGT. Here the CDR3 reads CASSGQISDQPQHF. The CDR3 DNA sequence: TGTGCCAGCAGTGGACAGATCAGTGATCAGCCCCAGCATTTT.

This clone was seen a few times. CDR3 sequence reads: CASSVSRSGELFF. The CDR3 DNA sequence: TGTGCCAGCAGCGTATCCAGATCCGGGGAGCTGTTTTTT. The V gene is TRBV5-4, the J gene TRBJ2-2; no clear D gene. CDR1 is SGHNT, CDR2 YYREEE, per germline (reference sequence). V was trimmed by 4 bases and J by 6 bases, leaving 10 bases between them. The CDR3 runs 13 residues. Combining the CDR3 with reference TRBV5-4 and TRBJ2-2 gives the whole variable domain ETGVTQSPTHLIKTRGQQVTLRCSSQSGHNTVSWYQQALGQGPQFIFQYYREEENGRGNFPPRFSGLQFPNYSSELNVNALELDDSALYLCASSVSRSGELFFGEGSRLTVL.

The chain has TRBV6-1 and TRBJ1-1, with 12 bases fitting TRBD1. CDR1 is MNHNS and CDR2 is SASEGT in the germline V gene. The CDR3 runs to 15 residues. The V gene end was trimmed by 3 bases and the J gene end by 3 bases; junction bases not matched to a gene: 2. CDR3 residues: CASSDGTGGHTEAFF. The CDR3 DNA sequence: TGTGCCAGCAGTGACGGGACAGGGGGCCACACTGAAGCTTTCTTT.

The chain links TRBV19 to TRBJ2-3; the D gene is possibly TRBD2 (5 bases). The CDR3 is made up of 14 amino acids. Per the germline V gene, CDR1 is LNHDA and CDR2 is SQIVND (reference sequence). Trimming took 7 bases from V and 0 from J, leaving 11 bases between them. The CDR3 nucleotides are TGTGCCAGTATCCCGTCGGGGAGCACAGATACGCAGTATTTT. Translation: CASIPSGSTDTQYF. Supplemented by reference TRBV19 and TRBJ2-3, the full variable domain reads DGGITQSPKYLFRKEGQNVTLSCEQNLNHDAMYWYRQDPGQGLRLIYYSQIVNDFQKGDIAEGYSVSREKKESFPLTVTSAQKNPTAFYLCASIPSGSTDTQYFGPGTRLTVL.

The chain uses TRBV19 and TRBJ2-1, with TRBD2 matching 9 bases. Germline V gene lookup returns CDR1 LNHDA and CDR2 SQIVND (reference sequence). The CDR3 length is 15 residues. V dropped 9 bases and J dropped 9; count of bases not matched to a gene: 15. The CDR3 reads CASREGGGASGEQFF. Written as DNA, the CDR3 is TGTGCCAGCCGGGAGGGCGGGGGGGCCTCGGGTGAGCAGTTCTTC. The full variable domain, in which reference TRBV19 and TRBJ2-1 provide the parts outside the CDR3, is DGGITQSPKYLFRKEGQNVTLSCEQNLNHDAMYWYRQDPGQGLRLIYYSQIVNDFQKGDIAEGYSVSREKKESFPLTVTSAQKNPTAFYLCASREGGGASGEQFFGPGTRLTVL.

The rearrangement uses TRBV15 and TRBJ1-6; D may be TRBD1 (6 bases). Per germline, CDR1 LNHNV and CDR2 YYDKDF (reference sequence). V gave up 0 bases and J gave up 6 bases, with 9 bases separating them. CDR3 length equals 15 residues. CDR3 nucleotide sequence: TGTGCCACCAGCAGAGAGGACAGTTTTAATTCACCCCTCCACTTT. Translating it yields CATSREDSFNSPLHF.

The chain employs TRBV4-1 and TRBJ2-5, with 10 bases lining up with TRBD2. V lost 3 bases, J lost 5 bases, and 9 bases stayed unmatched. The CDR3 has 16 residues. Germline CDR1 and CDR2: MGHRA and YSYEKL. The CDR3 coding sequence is TGCGCCAGCAGCCAGGGCCTAGCGGGAGCTAGGGAGACCCAGTACTTC. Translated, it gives CASSQGLAGARETQYF.

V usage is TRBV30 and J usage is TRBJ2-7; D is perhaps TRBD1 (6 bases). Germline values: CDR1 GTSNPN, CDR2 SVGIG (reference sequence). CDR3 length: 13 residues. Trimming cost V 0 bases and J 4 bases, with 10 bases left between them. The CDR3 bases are TGTGCCTGGAGTGTATACAGGGCTTACGAGCAGTACTTC. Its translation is CAWSVYRAYEQYF.

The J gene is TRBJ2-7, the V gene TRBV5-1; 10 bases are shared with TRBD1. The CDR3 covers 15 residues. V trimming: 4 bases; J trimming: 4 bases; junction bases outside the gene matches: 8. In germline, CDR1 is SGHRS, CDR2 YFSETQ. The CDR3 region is CASSAGQGNRYEQYF. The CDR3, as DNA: TGCGCCAGCAGCGCGGGACAGGGGAATAGGTACGAGCAGTACTTC.

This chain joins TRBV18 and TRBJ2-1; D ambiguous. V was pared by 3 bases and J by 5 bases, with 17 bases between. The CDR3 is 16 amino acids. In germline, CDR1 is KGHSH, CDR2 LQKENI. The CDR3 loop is CASSPEVSRANNEQFF. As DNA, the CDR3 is TGTGCCAGCTCACCTGAAGTTTCCCGCGCAAACAATGAGCAGTTCTTC.

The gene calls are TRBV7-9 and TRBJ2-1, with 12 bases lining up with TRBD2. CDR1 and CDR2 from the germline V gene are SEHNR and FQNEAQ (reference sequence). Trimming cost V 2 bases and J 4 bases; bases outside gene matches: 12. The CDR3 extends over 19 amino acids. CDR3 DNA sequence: TGTGCCAGCAGCTTATCGGCTAGCGGGAGGGCCAGGAAGTACAATGAGCAGTTCTTC. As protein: CASSLSASGRARKYNEQFF.

CDR3 in amino acids: CASSQVTAAGANVLTF. In DNA, the CDR3 is TGTGCCAGCAGCCAAGTAACCGCGGCTGGGGCCAACGTCCTGACTTTC. J is TRBJ2-6 and V is TRBV4-2; no definite D call. The CDR3 has 16 amino acids. The germline V gene encodes CDR1 LGHNA and CDR2 YNFKEQ. V dropped 1 base and J dropped 2 bases, with 9 bases sitting between them.

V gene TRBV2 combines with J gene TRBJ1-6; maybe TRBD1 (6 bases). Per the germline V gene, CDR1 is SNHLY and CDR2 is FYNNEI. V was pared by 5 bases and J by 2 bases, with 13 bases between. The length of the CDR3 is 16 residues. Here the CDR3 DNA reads TGTGCCAGCAGTACTACACAGGGTGCCTATAATTCACCCCTCCACTTT. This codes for CASSTTQGAYNSPLHF.

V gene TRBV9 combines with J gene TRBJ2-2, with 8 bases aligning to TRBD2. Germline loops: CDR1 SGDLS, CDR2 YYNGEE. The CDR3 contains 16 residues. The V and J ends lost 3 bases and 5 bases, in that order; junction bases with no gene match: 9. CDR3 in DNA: TGTGCCAGCAGCGAACGGGGCGGGGGGTTTACCGGGGAGCTGTTTTTT. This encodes CASSERGGGFTGELFF.

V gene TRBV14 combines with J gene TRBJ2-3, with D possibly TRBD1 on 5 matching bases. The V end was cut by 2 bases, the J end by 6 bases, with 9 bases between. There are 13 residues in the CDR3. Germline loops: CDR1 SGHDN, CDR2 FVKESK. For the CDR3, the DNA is TGTGCCAGCAGCCAATGGGGCTGGGATACGCAGTATTTT. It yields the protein CASSQWGWDTQYF. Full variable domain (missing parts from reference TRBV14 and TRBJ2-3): EAGVTQFPSHSVIEKGQTVTLRCDPISGHDNLYWYRRVMGKEIKFLLHFVKESKQDESGMPNNRFLAERTGGTYSTLKVQPAELEDSGVYFCASSQWGWDTQYFGPGTRLTVL.

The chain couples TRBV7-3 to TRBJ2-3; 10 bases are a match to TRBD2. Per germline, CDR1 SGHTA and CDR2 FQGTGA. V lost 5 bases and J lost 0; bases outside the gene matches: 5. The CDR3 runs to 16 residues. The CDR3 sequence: CASSPVAGGSTDTQYF. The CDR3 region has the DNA TGTGCCAGCAGCCCGGTAGCGGGGGGAAGCACAGATACGCAGTATTTT.

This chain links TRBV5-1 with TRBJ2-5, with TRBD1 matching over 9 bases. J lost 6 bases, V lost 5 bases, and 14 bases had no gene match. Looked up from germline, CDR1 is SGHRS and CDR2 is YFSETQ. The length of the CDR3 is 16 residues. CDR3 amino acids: CASRSATGTGQKTQYF. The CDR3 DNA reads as TGCGCCAGCAGGTCAGCAACCGGGACAGGGCAGAAGACCCAGTACTTC.

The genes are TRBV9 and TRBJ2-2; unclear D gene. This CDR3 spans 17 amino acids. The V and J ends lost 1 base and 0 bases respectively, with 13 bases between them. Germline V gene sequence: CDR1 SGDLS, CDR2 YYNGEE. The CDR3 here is CASSVSGTASNTGELFF. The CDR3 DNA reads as TGTGCCAGCAGCGTAAGTGGAACAGCCTCGAACACCGGGGAGCTGTTTTTT.

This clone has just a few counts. The CDR3 sequence is CASSRQADSNEQFF. CDR3 DNA sequence: TGTGCCAGCAGCCGGCAGGCAGATTCCAATGAGCAGTTCTTC. The chain recombines TRBV9 with TRBJ2-1; D remains unclear. Trimming cost V 4 bases and J 6 bases, with 14 bases left between them. The CDR3 covers 14 residues. The germline gives CDR1 SGDLS, CDR2 YYNGEE.

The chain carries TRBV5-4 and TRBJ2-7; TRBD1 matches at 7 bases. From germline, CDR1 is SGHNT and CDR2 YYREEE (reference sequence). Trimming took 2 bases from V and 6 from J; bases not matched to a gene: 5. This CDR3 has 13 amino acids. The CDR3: CASSFYRGAEQYF. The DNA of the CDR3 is TGTGCCAGCAGCTTTTACAGGGGAGCCGAGCAGTACTTC.

The CDR3: CASSLRAHEQYF. The CDR3 coding sequence is TGTGCCAGCAGCCTCAGGGCCCACGAGCAGTACTTC. This sequence joins TRBV7-2 and TRBJ2-7, with D maybe TRBD1 (5 bases). This CDR3 comprises 12 residues. In germline, CDR1 is SGHTA, CDR2 FQGNSA. The V end lost 5 bases, the J end lost 5 bases, and 10 bases lay between the germline ends. Full variable domain (missing parts from reference TRBV7-2 and TRBJ2-7): GAGVSQSPSNKVTEKGKDVELRCDPISGHTALYWYRQSLGQGLEFLIYFQGNSAPDKSGLPSDRFSAERTGGSVSTLTIQRTQQEDSAVYLCASSLRAHEQYFGPGTRLTVT.

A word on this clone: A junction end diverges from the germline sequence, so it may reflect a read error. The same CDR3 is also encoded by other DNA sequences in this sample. CDR3 protein: CAWSGSASRSYYEQFF. Here the CDR3 DNA reads TGTGCCTGGAGTGGCTCCGCTAGCCGTTCCTACTATGAGCAGTTCTTC. The chain is built from TRBV30 and TRBJ2-1; the D gene is possibly TRBD2 (5 bases). This CDR3 has 16 amino acids. CDR1 and CDR2 (germline): GTSNPN, SVGIG (reference sequence).

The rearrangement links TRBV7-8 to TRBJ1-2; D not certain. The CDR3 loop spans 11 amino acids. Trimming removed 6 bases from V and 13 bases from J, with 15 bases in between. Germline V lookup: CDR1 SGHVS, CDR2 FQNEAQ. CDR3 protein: CASRTQAGITF. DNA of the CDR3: TGTGCCAGCAGGACCCAAGCGGGGATCACCTTC.